The 11 T cell receptor beta chains in this list originate from one sample, sequenced in a study of regulatory T cells in long-lasting Graves disease. Time point of the sample: newly diagnosed GD, antithyroid drugs for less than 3 months. The TCR library used RNA extracted from PBMCs. Combining iRepertoire HTBI primers with Arm-PCR of CDR3 regions, the authors built TCR beta libraries. TCRdb reprocessed the multiplex PCR reads with MiXCR, giving one entry per CDR3 protein. The sample yields about 620,000 distinct CDR3 sequences, around 17% seen once. These data also formed part of another study, on T cells in Graves' hyperthyroidism and ophthalmopathy.

Sequencing was performed on peripheral blood mononuclear cells (PBMCs), taken at new diagnosis, from a patient treated with antithyroid drugs. The origin of the receptors is a woman under 40 with Graves disease.

There are a few counts of this clonotype. This rearrangement joins TRBV19 to TRBJ1-5; D ambiguous. CDR3 length: 15 residues. V was cut by 7 bases and J by 4 bases, with 17 bases left in between. Germline assignment: CDR1 LNHDA and CDR2 SQIVND (reference sequence). The CDR3 nucleotides read TGTGCCAGTATGATCGATCTCTCACCGAATCAGCCCCAGCATTTT. This sequence encodes CASMIDLSPNQPQHF.

This clonotype was found many times. The V call is TRBV28, the J call TRBJ2-1; D call uncertain. Per germline, CDR1 MDHEN and CDR2 SYDVKM. This CDR3 has 13 residues. Trimming shortened V by 6 bases and J by 0 bases, and 6 bases separated the two germline ends. CDR3 bases: TGTGCCAGCAGAGAGAGCTCCTACAATGAGCAGTTCTTC. Its translation is CASRESSYNEQFF.

Points on this clonotype: A much larger clone differs from this one at a single base, so this may be a read error. This chain links TRBV3-1 with TRBJ1-2, with a weak D call TRBD1 (5 bases). In germline, CDR1 is LGHDT, CDR2 YNNKEL (reference sequence). CDR3 length: 15 residues. The ends were cut back, 4 bases at V and 4 bases at J, with 16 bases in the middle. The CDR3 sequence: CASSRHDGGAYGYTF. The CDR3 region has the DNA TGTGCCAGCAGCCGCCACGACGGAGGGGCCTATGGCTACACCTTC.

The chain links TRBV19 to TRBJ1-3; D gene uncertain. Germline values: CDR1 LNHDA, CDR2 SQIVND (reference sequence). This CDR3 contains 14 residues. Trimming shortened V by 6 bases and J by 0 bases, and 9 bases separated the two germline ends. In nucleotides, the CDR3 is TGTGCCAGTAGCAAGTCCCACTCTGGAAACACCATATATTTT. Protein product: CASSKSHSGNTIYF.

At least ten counts were recorded for this clonotype. The chain combines TRBV11-2 with TRBJ2-7, with 7 nucleotides matching TRBD1. The germline V gene encodes CDR1 SGHAT and CDR2 FQNNGV. The trim removed 5 bases at V and 6 bases at J, leaving 4 bases unmatched. This CDR3 region has 12 residues. The CDR3 coding sequence is TGTGCCAGCAGCAGGACAGGAGCCGAGCAGTACTTC. Protein sequence: CASSRTGAEQYF.

CDR3 in DNA: TGTGCCAGCAGTCGACAGGGGGCCCCCCTCCACTTT. Translating it yields CASSRQGAPLHF. J is TRBJ1-6 and V is TRBV6-1, with TRBD1 matching over 10 bases. V was pared by 5 bases and J by 13 bases, with 2 bases of the junction left unmatched. CDR1 is MNHNS and CDR2 is SASEGT in the germline V gene. CDR3 size: 12 residues.

This clonotype has at least ten counts. The chain recombines TRBV2 with TRBJ1-2; no definite D call. Germline assignment: CDR1 SNHLY and CDR2 FYNNEI. The CDR3 covers 12 residues. V dropped 4 bases and J dropped 8 bases, with 11 bases sitting between them. DNA for the CDR3: TGTGCCAGCAGTGGAGGCCTGGGAGGCTACACCTTC. Its protein product is CASSGGLGGYTF.

This clonotype occurred many times. The CDR3 nucleotides read TGTGCCAGCCGGAGGGGGGTCGGAGGTGAAAAACTGTTTTTT. Its translation is CASRRGVGGEKLFF. The chain carries TRBV2 and TRBJ1-4, with D perhaps matching TRBD1 (6 bases). Trimming cost V 8 bases and J 7 bases, with 17 bases left between them. In germline, CDR1 is SNHLY, CDR2 FYNNEI. The CDR3 runs 14 residues.

Ten or more counts support this clonotype. The chain combines TRBV2 with TRBJ1-4; D unresolved. From germline, CDR1 is SNHLY and CDR2 FYNNEI. V was clipped by 4 bases and J by 4 bases, with 10 bases between them. This CDR3 has 14 residues. CDR3 sequence: CASSGTGSNEKLFF. In nucleotides, the CDR3 is TGTGCCAGCAGTGGGACGGGAAGTAATGAAAAACTGTTTTTT.

This chain uses TRBV10-2 with TRBJ1-1, with 10 positions matching TRBD1. The CDR3 contains 14 residues. Germline V gene sequence: CDR1 WSHSY, CDR2 SAAADI. The trim removed 6 bases at V and 6 bases at J, leaving 7 bases unmatched. Here the CDR3 reads CASRMGQGSAEAFF. In nucleotides, the CDR3 is TGCGCCAGCAGGATGGGACAGGGGAGCGCTGAAGCTTTCTTT.

In its sample, this clonotype was seen a few times. V usage is TRBV7-8 and J usage is TRBJ1-5, with TRBD1 identical over 8 bases. There are 21 residues in the CDR3. The germline CDR1 and CDR2 sequences are SGHVS and FQNEAQ. V dropped 5 bases and J dropped 0; count of bases not matched to a gene: 21. The CDR3 protein is CASSMAARGRSTGYSNQPQHF. CDR3 nucleotides: TGTGCCAGCAGCATGGCTGCCAGGGGGCGAAGTACCGGTTATAGCAATCAGCCCCAGCATTTT.